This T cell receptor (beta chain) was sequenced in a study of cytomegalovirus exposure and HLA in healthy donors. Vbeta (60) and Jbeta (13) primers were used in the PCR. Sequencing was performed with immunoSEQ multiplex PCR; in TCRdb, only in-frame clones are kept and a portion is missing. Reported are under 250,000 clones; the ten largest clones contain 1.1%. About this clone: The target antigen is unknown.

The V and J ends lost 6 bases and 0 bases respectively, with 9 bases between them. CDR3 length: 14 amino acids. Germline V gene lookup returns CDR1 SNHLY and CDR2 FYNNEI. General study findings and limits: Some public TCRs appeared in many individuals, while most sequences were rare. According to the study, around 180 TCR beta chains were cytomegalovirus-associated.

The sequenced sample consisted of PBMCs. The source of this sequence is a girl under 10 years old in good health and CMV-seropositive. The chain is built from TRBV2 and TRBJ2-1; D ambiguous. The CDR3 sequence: CASRSTFSYNEQFF. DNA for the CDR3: TGTGCCAGCAGAAGCACGTTCTCCTACAATGAGCAGTTCTTC.